The present T cell receptor (beta chain) was sequenced within a study of early stage breast cancer tumors. The study's findings and limits: Tumors had approximately 2.7-fold higher T cell density than normal breast. Commonly generated sequences made up most enriched TCRB sequences shared between patients.

Trimming removed 0 bases from V and 5 bases from J; junction bases left unmatched: 13. CDR1 and CDR2 (germline): SGDLS, YYNGEE. The CDR3 has 18 residues. About this clone itself: What it binds is unknown.

This table comes from immunoSEQ multiplex PCR, and its TCRdb copy is limited to in-frame clones, with some not included. The sample contains roughly 48,000 clones, roughly 84% of which appear only once. This chain uses TRBV9 with TRBJ1-3; 8 positions agree with TRBD1. Sequences were obtained from blood. This TCR was recovered from a person between 45 and 65 years old with breast cancer. CDR3 DNA sequence: TGTGCCAGCAGCGTAGGGGGAGGACAGGGTACGGTTCGAAACACCATATATTTT. Its translation: CASSVGGGQGTVRNTIYF.